The clone carrying this T cell receptor (beta chain) was counted once. Its matching antigen is unknown. This sample is part of a study of siplizumab effects on memory and regulatory T cells. Per sample, some 90,000 TCR templates were assayed. Some clones are missing from TCRdb's copy, which holds only in-frame ones; the method was immunoSEQ multiplex PCR. The sample carries about 110,000 clones, roughly 94% recorded once. The CDR3 spans 13 residues. V was shortened by 5 bases and J by 5 bases, with 13 bases between the two germline ends. Germline CDR1 reads SGHRS; CDR2 reads YFSETQ. Study-wide points: Tracing alloreactive clones into unstimulated subsets worked for only a minor fraction of them.

Sequencing was performed on Tregs sorted from blood. The gene calls are TRBV5-1 and TRBJ1-1; D is undetermined. The TCR sequence derives from a human donor in good health. The CDR3 DNA sequence: TGCGCCAGCAGGGAGACAACGGCAACTGAAGCTTTCTTT. Translating gives CASRETTATEAFF. The whole variable domain, remainder taken from reference TRBV5-1 and TRBJ1-1, is KAGVTQTPRYLIKTRGQQVTLSCSPISGHRSVSWYQQTPGQGLQFLFEYFSETQRNKGNFPGRFSGRQFSNSRSEMNVSTLELGDSALYLCASRETTATEAFFGQGTRLTVV.